This entry features one T cell receptor beta chain sequence. Germline-derived CDR1 and CDR2 are MNHEY and SVGEGT. The CDR3 length is 15 residues. TCRdb reanalyzed the 5' RACE reads and collapses them to one entry per CDR3 protein, without DNA. This sample's table has approximately 400,000 distinct CDR3 sequences. This sample is part of a study of monozygotic twins with inflammatory bowel disease. This TCR was sampled from a human donor with ulcerative colitis or Crohn's disease, or a healthy co-twin of an affected twin (not recorded which). V and J are TRBV6-2 or TRBV6-3 and TRBJ2-7; TCRdb's assignment of TRBD1 cannot be checked, as there is no DNA. The sequenced sample was blood. CDR3 in amino acids: CASTPDGGQGEEQYF.